The source of this TCR beta chain is a study of response to subunit inactivated influenza vaccine. Overall study findings and caveats: Researchers suggested that each seasonal influenza vaccination recruits few new T cells.

V lost 5 bases to trimming and J lost 10 bases, with 14 bases between them. The CDR3 consists of 12 residues. Germline lookup yields CDR1 SGHTA and CDR2 FQGNSA. TCRdb reprocessed the RT-PCR reads via MiXCR and lists one record per CDR3 protein. The sample lists fewer than 800,000 distinct CDR3 sequences, more than 15% occurring once. On this clonotype: Its matching antigen is unknown.

J is TRBJ1-1 and V is TRBV7-2, with D hard to call. The clonotype was recovered from a man aged 45-65 years who received an inactivated influenza vaccine. The starting material was PBMCs from blood, obtained approximately 12 days after vaccination. As DNA, the CDR3 is TGTGCCAGCAGCCGGGTGAAGGGTGGAGCTTTCTTT. Translated, it gives CASSRVKGGAFF.